This T cell receptor beta chain originates from a study of siplizumab effects on memory and regulatory T cells. Some clones are missing from TCRdb's copy, which holds only in-frame ones; the method was immunoSEQ multiplex PCR. Of more than 90,000 clones in the sample, roughly 94% were seen once. Concerning this clone itself: Its antigen is still unknown.

V lost 5 bases, J lost 2 bases, and 15 bases lay in between. Looked up from germline, CDR1 is MDHEN and CDR2 is SYDVKM. The CDR3 is 15 residues long. Study-wide results and limits: Fewer alloreactive sequences mapped to unstimulated CD4+ memory cells under siplizumab.

The TCR originated in a human donor in good health. The chain carries TRBV28 and TRBJ2-5; maybe TRBD2 (6 bases). Material: non-Treg CD4+ T cells sorted from blood. As DNA, the CDR3 is TGTGCCAGCAGTCCCTACGGGAGTAGTCAAGAGACCCAGTACTTC. It translates to CASSPYGSSQETQYF.